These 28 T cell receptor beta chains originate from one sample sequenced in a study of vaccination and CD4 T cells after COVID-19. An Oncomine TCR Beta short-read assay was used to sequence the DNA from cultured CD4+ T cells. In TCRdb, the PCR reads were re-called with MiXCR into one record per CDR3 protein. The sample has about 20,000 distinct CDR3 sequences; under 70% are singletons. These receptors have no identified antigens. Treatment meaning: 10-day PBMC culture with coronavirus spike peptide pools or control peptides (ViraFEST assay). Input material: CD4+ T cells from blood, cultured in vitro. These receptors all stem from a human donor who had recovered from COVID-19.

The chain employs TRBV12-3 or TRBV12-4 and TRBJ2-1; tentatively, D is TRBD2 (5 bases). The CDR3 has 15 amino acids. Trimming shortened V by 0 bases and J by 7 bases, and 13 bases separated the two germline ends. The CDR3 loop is CASSLASGRRNEQFF. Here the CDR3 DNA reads TGTGCCAGCAGTTTAGCATCCGGCAGGAGGAATGAGCAGTTCTTC.

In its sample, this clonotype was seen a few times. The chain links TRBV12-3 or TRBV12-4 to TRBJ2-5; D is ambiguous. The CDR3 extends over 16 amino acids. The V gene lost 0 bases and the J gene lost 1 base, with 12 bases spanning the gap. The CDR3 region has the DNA TGTGCCAGCAGTTTAGCGTTAGGAGCAGGCCAAGAGACCCAGTACTTC. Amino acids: CASSLALGAGQETQYF.

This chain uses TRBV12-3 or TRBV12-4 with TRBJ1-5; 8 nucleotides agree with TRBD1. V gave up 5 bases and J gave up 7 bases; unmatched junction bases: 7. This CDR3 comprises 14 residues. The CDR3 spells CASSVQGGGQPQHF. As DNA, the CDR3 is TGTGCCAGCAGTGTACAGGGGGGAGGACAGCCCCAGCATTTT.

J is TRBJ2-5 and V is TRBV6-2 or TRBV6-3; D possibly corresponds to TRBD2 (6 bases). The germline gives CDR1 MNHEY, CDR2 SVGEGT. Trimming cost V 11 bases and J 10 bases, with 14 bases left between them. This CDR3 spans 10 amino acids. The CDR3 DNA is TGTGCCGGTGGGCGGAGGGACCAGTACTTC. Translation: CAGGRRDQYF.

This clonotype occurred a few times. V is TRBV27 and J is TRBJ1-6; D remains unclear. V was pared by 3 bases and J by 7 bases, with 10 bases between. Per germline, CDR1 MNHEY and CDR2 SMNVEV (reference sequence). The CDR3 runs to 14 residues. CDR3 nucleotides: TGTGCCAGCAGTTTCTTGTCAGAAAATTCACCCCTCCACTTT. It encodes CASSFLSENSPLHF.

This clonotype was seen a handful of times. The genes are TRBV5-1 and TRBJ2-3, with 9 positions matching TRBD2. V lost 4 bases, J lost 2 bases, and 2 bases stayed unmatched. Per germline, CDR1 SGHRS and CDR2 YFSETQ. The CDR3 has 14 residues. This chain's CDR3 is CASSERGDTDTQYF. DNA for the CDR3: TGCGCCAGCAGCGAGCGGGGGGACACAGATACGCAGTATTTT.

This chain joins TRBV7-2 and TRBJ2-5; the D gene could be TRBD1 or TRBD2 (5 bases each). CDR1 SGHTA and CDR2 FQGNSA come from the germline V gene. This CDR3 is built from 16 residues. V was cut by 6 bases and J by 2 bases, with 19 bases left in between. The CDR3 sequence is CASSQNSRGRQETQYF. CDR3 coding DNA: TGTGCCAGCAGTCAGAACAGTCGGGGCAGACAAGAGACCCAGTACTTC.

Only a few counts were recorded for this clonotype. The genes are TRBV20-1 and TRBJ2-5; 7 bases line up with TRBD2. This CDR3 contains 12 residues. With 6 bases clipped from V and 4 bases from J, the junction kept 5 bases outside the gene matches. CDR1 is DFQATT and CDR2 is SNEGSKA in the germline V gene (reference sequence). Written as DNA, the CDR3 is TGCAGTGCCTTTTCTAGCGGAGAGACCCAGTACTTC. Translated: CSAFSSGETQYF.

CDR3 loop: CASVLAGGYNEQFF. CDR3 nucleotide sequence: TGTGCCAGTGTCCTAGCGGGGGGGTACAATGAGCAGTTCTTC. The rearrangement links TRBV6-2 or TRBV6-3 to TRBJ2-1; 12 positions agree with TRBD2. The trim removed 9 bases at V and 4 bases at J, leaving 4 bases unmatched. The CDR3 totals 14 residues. CDR1 MNHEY and CDR2 SVGEGT come from the germline V gene.

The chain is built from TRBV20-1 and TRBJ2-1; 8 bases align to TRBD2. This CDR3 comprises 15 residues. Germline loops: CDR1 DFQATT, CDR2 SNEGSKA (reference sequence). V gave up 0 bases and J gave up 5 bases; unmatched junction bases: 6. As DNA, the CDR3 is TGCAGTGCTAGAGATTTTAGCGGGGCAAACAATGAGCAGTTCTTC. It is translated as CSARDFSGANNEQFF.

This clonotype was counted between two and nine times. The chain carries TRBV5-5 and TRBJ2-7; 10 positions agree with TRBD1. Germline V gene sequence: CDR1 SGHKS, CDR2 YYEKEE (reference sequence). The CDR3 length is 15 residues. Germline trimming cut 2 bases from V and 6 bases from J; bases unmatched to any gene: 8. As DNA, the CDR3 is TGTGCCAGCAGCTTTCTATGGGACAGGGGAAGCGAGCAGTACTTC. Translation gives CASSFLWDRGSEQYF.

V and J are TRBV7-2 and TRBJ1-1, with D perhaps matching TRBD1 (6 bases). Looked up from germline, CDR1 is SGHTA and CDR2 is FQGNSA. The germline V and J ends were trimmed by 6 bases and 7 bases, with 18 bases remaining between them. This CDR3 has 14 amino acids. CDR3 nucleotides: TGTGCCAGCAGAACGAGGGGGGGGGCCAATGAAGCTTTCTTT. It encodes CASRTRGGANEAFF.

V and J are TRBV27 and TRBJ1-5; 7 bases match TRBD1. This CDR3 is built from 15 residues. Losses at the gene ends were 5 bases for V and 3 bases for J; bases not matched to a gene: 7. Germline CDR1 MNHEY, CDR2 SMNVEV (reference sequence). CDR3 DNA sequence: TGTGCCAGCAGTCCTTGGGGACAGAACAATCAGCCCCAGCATTTT. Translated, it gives CASSPWGQNNQPQHF.

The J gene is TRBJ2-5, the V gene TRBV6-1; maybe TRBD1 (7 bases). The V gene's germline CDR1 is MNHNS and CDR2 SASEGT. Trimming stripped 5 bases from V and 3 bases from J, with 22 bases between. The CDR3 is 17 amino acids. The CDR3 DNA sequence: TGTGCCAGCAGTCCCCTGCGCGGGACAGAATTAAAAGAGACCCAGTACTTC. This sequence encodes CASSPLRGTELKETQYF.

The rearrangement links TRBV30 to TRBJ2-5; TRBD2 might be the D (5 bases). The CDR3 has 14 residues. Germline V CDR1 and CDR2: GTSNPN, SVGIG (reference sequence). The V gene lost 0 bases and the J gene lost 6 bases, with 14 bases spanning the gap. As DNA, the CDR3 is TGTGCCTGGAGTGTAGGAGGCACGGGTAAGACCCAGTACTTC. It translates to CAWSVGGTGKTQYF.

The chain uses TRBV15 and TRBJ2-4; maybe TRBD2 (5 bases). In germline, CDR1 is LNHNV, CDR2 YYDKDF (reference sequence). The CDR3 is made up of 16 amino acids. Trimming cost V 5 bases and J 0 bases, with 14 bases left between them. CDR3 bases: TGTGCCACCAGCGGAATGCGGGCAGCAGCCAAAAACATTCAGTACTTC. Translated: CATSGMRAAAKNIQYF. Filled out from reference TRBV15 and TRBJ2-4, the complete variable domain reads DAMVIQNPRYQVTQFGKPVTLSCSQTLNHNVMYWYQQKSSQAPKLLFHYYDKDFNNEADTPDNFQSRRPNTSFCFLDIRSPGLGDTAMYLCATSGMRAAAKNIQYFGAGTRLSVL.

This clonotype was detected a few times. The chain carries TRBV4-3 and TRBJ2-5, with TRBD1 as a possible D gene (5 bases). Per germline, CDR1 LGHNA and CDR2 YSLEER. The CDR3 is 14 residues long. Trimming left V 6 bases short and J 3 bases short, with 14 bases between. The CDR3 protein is CASSPDTSKETQYF. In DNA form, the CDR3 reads TGCGCCAGCAGTCCGGACACTTCTAAAGAGACCCAGTACTTC.

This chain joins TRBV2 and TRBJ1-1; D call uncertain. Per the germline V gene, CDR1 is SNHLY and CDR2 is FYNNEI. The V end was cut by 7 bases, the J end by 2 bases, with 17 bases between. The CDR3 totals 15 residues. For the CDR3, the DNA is TGTGCCAGCACCACCCTTGGGGAGGACAACACTGAAGCTTTCTTT. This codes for CASTTLGEDNTEAFF.

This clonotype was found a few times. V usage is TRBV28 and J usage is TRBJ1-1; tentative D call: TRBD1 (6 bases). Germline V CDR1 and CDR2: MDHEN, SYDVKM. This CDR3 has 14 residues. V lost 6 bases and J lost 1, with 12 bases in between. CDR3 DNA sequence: TGTGCCAGCAGACTGTACAGGGAGAACACTGAAGCTTTCTTT. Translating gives CASRLYRENTEAFF.

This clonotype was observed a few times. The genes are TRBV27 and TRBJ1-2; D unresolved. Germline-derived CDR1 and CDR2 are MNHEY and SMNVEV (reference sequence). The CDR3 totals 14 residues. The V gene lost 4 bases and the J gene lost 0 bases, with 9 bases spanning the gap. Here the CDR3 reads CASSSAVSNYGYTF. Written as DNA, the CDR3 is TGTGCCAGCAGTTCGGCAGTCTCTAACTATGGCTACACCTTC.

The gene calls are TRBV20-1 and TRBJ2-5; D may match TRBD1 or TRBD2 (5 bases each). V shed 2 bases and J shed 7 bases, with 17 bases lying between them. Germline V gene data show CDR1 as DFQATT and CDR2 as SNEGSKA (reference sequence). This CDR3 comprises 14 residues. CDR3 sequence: CSARSRTGPGTQYF. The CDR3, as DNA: TGCAGTGCTAGATCTCGGACGGGACCAGGGACCCAGTACTTC.

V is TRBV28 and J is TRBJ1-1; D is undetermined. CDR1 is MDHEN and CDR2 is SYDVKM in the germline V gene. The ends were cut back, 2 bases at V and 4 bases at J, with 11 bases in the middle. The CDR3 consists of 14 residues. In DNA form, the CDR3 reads TGTGCCAGCAGTTTACCGAAAGGTGGCACTGAAGCTTTCTTT. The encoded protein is CASSLPKGGTEAFF.

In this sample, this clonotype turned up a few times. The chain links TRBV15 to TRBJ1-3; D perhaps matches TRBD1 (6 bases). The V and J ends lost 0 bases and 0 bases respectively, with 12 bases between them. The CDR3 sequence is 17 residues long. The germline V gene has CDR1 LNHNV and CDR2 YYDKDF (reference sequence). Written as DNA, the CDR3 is TGTGCCACCAGCAGAGATAGGGGGGCCTTCTCTGGAAACACCATATATTTT. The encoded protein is CATSRDRGAFSGNTIYF.

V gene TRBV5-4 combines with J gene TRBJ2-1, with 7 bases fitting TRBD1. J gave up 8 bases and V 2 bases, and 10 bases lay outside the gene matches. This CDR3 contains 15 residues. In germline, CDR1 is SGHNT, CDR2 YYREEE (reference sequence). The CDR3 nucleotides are TGTGCCAGCAGCTTAGACAGGGAGTCTTATCATGAGCAGTTCTTC. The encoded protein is CASSLDRESYHEQFF. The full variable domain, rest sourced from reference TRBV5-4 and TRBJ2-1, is ETGVTQSPTHLIKTRGQQVTLRCSSQSGHNTVSWYQQALGQGPQFIFQYYREEENGRGNFPPRFSGLQFPNYSSELNVNALELDDSALYLCASSLDRESYHEQFFGPGTRLTVL.

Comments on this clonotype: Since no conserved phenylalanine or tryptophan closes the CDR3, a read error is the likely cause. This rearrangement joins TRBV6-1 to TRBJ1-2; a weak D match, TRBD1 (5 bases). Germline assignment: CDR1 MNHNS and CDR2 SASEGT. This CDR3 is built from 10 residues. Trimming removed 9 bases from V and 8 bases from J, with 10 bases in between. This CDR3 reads CARQTEGYTL. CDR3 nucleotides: TGTGCCAGACAGACAGAAGGCTACACCCTC.

This CDR3 is CASCSPAGDTGELFF. The CDR3 nucleotides read TGCGCCAGCTGTAGCCCAGCGGGGGACACCGGGGAGCTGTTTTTT. The rearrangement uses TRBV10-2 and TRBJ2-2; 8 bases fit TRBD2. Germline CDR1 WSHSY, CDR2 SAAADI. V gave up 8 bases and J gave up 3 bases; unmatched junction bases: 8. The CDR3 has 15 residues.

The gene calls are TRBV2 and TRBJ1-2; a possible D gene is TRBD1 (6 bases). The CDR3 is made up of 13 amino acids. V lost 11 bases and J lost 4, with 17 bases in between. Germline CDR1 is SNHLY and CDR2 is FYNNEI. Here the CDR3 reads CAGTGSVGYGYTF. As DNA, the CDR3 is TGTGCCGGCACAGGGTCTGTAGGCTATGGCTACACCTTC.

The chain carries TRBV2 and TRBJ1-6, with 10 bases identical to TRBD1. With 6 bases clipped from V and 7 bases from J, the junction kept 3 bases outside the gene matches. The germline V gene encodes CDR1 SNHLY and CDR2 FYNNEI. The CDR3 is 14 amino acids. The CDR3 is CASRPGQGNSPLHF. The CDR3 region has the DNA TGTGCCAGCAGACCGGGACAGGGGAATTCACCCCTCCACTTT.